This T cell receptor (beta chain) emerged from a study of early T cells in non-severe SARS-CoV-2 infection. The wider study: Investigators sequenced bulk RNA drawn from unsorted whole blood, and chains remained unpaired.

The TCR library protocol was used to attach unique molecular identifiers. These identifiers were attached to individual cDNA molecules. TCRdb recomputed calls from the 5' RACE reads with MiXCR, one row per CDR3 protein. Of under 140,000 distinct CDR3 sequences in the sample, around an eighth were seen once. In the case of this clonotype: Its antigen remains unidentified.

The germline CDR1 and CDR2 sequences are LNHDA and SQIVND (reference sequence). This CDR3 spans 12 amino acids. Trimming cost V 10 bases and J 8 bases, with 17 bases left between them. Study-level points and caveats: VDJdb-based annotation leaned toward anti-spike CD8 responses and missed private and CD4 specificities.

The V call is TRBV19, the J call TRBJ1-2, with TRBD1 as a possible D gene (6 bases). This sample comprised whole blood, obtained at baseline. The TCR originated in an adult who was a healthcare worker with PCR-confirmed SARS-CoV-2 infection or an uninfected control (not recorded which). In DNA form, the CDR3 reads TGTGCCATGCTGGACGGGGGCGGCGGCTACACCTTC. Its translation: CAMLDGGGGYTF. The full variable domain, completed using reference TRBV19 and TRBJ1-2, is DGGITQSPKYLFRKEGQNVTLSCEQNLNHDAMYWYRQDPGQGLRLIYYSQIVNDFQKGDIAEGYSVSREKKESFPLTVTSAQKNPTAFYLCAMLDGGGGYTFGSGTRLTVV.